Sequencing of this T cell receptor (beta chain) was carried out in a study of low-dose radiotherapy and immunotherapy resistance in tumors. The overall study: Doses of 0.5 Gy per fraction every 2 weeks, totaling 6.5 Gy, went to Cohort 1. Every two weeks, the protocol called for intravenous cyclophosphamide at 200 mg/m2. It was given one day before each radiation and immunotherapy administration.

This clonotype occurred many times. The time point: after trial treatment. Sample treatment: LDRT plus nivolumab, ipilimumab, low-dose cyclophosphamide and aspirin (RACIN trial). Donors were administered nivolumab, ipilimumab, aspirin and low-dose cyclophosphamide, together with low-dose radiotherapy. Advanced solid tumors lacking tumor-infiltrating lymphocytes characterized eligible patients. Gene-specific TRAV and TRBV primers were used for first-strand cDNA, covering alpha and beta chains. PCR amplification of the TCRs was performed with Phusion for 20 to 25 PCR cycles, and it relied on a constant-region primer together with a V-primer adapter. TCRdb ran MiXCR on the reads and lists one entry per CDR3 protein. The sample contains about 97,000 distinct CDR3 sequences, around 20% of which appear only once. Germline CDR1 and CDR2: LGHDT and YNNKEL (reference sequence). The CDR3 consists of 16 residues. With 2 bases clipped from V and 7 bases from J, the junction kept 9 bases outside the gene matches.

The chain couples TRBV3-1 to TRBJ2-1, with 9 bases lining up with TRBD2. The sequence came from a male donor with prostate cancer. The sequences come from PBMCs, collected after low-dose radiotherapy plus immunotherapy. The DNA of the CDR3 is TGTGCCAGCAGCCAATACGGACTAGCGTTGAGTAATGAGCAGTTCTTC. It codes for CASSQYGLALSNEQFF.